Listed below are T cell receptor beta chains from one sample, sequenced in a study of blood T cell repertoires in COVID-19. This table comes from immunoSEQ multiplex PCR, and its TCRdb copy is limited to in-frame clones, with some not included. The sample carries 200,000 to 250,000 clones, roughly four fifths recorded once. The specimen sequenced was PBMCs or T cells enriched from blood (not recorded which). Every receptor here comes from a man in his sixties who had recovered from COVID-19. Both conserved end residues are part of each CDR3. Each record gives: D gene, clone size, V gene, J gene, CDR3 protein, CDR3 DNA. D genes are given only for firm matches. Not every row has a clone size; where given, it reads once, few, many or a size class.

D gene: TRBD1; clone size: NA; V gene: TRBV7-9; J gene: TRBJ1-1; CDR3 protein: CASSLANRGNTEAFF; CDR3 DNA: TGTGCCAGCAGCTTAGCCAACAGGGGAAACACTGAAGCTTTCTTT
D gene: NA; clone size: once; V gene: TRBV6-1; J gene: TRBJ1-6; CDR3 protein: CASSEVAGTPLHF; CDR3 DNA: TGTGCCAGCAGTGAAGTCGCAGGGACTCCACTCCACTTT
D gene: TRBD1; clone size: NA; V gene: TRBV19; J gene: TRBJ1-5; CDR3 protein: CASSTQGQGFYSNQPQHF; CDR3 DNA: TGTGCCAGTAGTACCCAGGGACAGGGGTTCTATAGCAATCAGCCCCAGCATTTT
D gene: TRBD1; clone size: NA; V gene: TRBV11-3; J gene: TRBJ1-4; CDR3 protein: CASSLSTGVEKLFF; CDR3 DNA: TGTGCCAGCAGCTTATCGACAGGGGTTGAAAAACTGTTTTTT
D gene: NA; clone size: NA; V gene: TRBV6-5; J gene: TRBJ1-2; CDR3 protein: CASSPRGGGYGYTF; CDR3 DNA: TGTGCCAGCAGCCCCCGGGGTGGTGGTTATGGCTACACCTTC
D gene: NA; clone size: NA; V gene: TRBV10-2; J gene: TRBJ1-1; CDR3 protein: CASKGAANTEAFF; CDR3 DNA: TGCGCCAGCAAAGGAGCGGCGAACACTGAAGCTTTCTTT
D gene: NA; clone size: NA; V gene: TRBV14; J gene: TRBJ1-5; CDR3 protein: CASSQGAGNQPQHF; CDR3 DNA: TGTGCCAGCAGCCAGGGGGCTGGCAATCAGCCCCAGCATTTT
D gene: NA; clone size: NA; V gene: TRBV24-1; J gene: TRBJ1-1; CDR3 protein: CATSDSVGANTEAFF; CDR3 DNA: TGTGCCACCAGTGATAGTGTAGGGGCGAACACTGAAGCTTTCTTT
D gene: NA; clone size: NA; V gene: TRBV5-5; J gene: TRBJ1-1; CDR3 protein: CASSLTGKGTEAFF; CDR3 DNA: TGTGCCAGCAGCTTGACAGGGAAAGGCACTGAAGCTTTCTTT
D gene: NA; clone size: few; V gene: TRBV9; J gene: TRBJ2-7; CDR3 protein: CASSVDVSSAYEQYF; CDR3 DNA: TGTGCCAGCAGCGTAGATGTCTCGAGCGCCTACGAGCAGTACTTC
D gene: NA; clone size: NA; V gene: TRBV19; J gene: TRBJ1-2; CDR3 protein: CASKVGGSNYGYTF; CDR3 DNA: TGTGCCAGTAAGGTCGGGGGGAGCAACTATGGCTACACCTTC
D gene: TRBD1; clone size: once; V gene: TRBV6-5; J gene: TRBJ2-7; CDR3 protein: CASSPGDRKIYEQYF; CDR3 DNA: TGTGCCAGCAGCCCCGGGGACAGGAAAATATACGAGCAGTACTTC
D gene: TRBD1; clone size: NA; V gene: TRBV5-1; J gene: TRBJ1-1; CDR3 protein: CASSRDRGGTEAFF; CDR3 DNA: TGCGCCAGCAGCCGGGACAGGGGAGGGACTGAAGCTTTCTTT
D gene: TRBD2; clone size: NA; V gene: TRBV9; J gene: TRBJ2-3; CDR3 protein: CASSPTGEGIIDTQYF; CDR3 DNA: TGTGCCAGCAGCCCAACCGGGGAGGGGATAATAGATACGCAGTATTTT
D gene: TRBD1; clone size: NA; V gene: TRBV4-3; J gene: TRBJ1-4; CDR3 protein: CASSQEGAGGNEKLFF; CDR3 DNA: TGCGCCAGCAGCCAAGAAGGGGCAGGGGGTAATGAAAAACTGTTTTTT
D gene: NA; clone size: NA; V gene: TRBV9; J gene: TRBJ2-3; CDR3 protein: CASSEGDTQYF; CDR3 DNA: TGTGCCAGCAGCGAGGGGGATACGCAGTATTTT
D gene: TRBD1; clone size: NA; V gene: TRBV6-6; J gene: TRBJ2-7; CDR3 protein: CASSPPGQGNTYEQYF; CDR3 DNA: TGTGCCAGCAGTCCCCCGGGACAGGGCAATACCTACGAGCAGTACTTC
D gene: NA; clone size: NA; V gene: TRBV5-1; J gene: TRBJ1-4; CDR3 protein: CASSYLQGVGEKLFF; CDR3 DNA: TGCGCCAGCAGCTACCTACAGGGAGTAGGGGAAAAACTGTTTTTT
D gene: NA; clone size: NA; V gene: TRBV9; J gene: TRBJ1-2; CDR3 protein: CASSVVPSVRRHGYTF; CDR3 DNA: TGTGCCAGCAGCGTAGTTCCCTCTGTTCGTCGTCATGGCTACACCTTC
D gene: TRBD2; clone size: NA; V gene: TRBV10-3; J gene: TRBJ2-7; CDR3 protein: CAISEWVGAGEGEQYF; CDR3 DNA: TGTGCCATCAGTGAGTGGGTCGGAGCGGGGGAAGGCGAGCAGTACTTC
D gene: NA; clone size: NA; V gene: TRBV5-1; J gene: TRBJ2-3; CDR3 protein: CASSLQGLRPDTQYF; CDR3 DNA: TGCGCCAGCAGCTTGCAGGGGCTGAGGCCAGATACGCAGTATTTT
D gene: TRBD2; clone size: NA; V gene: TRBV5-1; J gene: TRBJ2-3; CDR3 protein: CASSSPIAGGPGSDTQYF; CDR3 DNA: TGCGCCAGCAGCTCGCCAATAGCGGGGGGGCCAGGGTCAGATACGCAGTATTTT
D gene: TRBD1; clone size: NA; V gene: TRBV3-1/TRBV3-2; J gene: TRBJ1-2; CDR3 protein: CASSQRTGGGHGYTF; CDR3 DNA: TGTGCCAGCAGCCAGCGGACAGGGGGAGGACATGGCTACACCTTC
D gene: TRBD1; clone size: NA; V gene: TRBV5-1; J gene: TRBJ1-1; CDR3 protein: CASSLGQGASNTEAFF; CDR3 DNA: TGCGCCAGCAGCTTGGGGCAGGGGGCATCGAACACTGAAGCTTTCTTT
D gene: NA; clone size: NA; V gene: TRBV9; J gene: TRBJ2-2; CDR3 protein: CASSARGSGYTGELFF; CDR3 DNA: TGTGCCAGCAGCGCCCGGGGTAGCGGTTACACCGGGGAGCTGTTTTTT
D gene: TRBD1; clone size: NA; V gene: TRBV3-1/TRBV3-2; J gene: TRBJ2-3; CDR3 protein: CASTGTGRTDTQYF; CDR3 DNA: TGTGCCAGCACCGGGACAGGGCGCACAGATACGCAGTATTTT
D gene: TRBD1; clone size: NA; V gene: TRBV5-1; J gene: TRBJ2-2; CDR3 protein: CASSLGAGGTGELFF; CDR3 DNA: TGCGCCAGCAGCTTGGGTGCAGGGGGCACCGGGGAGCTGTTTTTT
D gene: NA; clone size: NA; V gene: TRBV7-9; J gene: TRBJ1-1; CDR3 protein: CASSYKGEATEAFF; CDR3 DNA: TGTGCCAGCAGCTATAAAGGGGAGGCCACTGAAGCTTTCTTT
D gene: NA; clone size: NA; V gene: TRBV5-6; J gene: TRBJ2-1; CDR3 protein: CASSRRVSGYNEQFF; CDR3 DNA: TGTGCCAGCAGCCGTCGGGTTAGCGGCTACAATGAGCAGTTCTTC
D gene: NA; clone size: NA; V gene: TRBV11-3; J gene: TRBJ1-2; CDR3 protein: CASSSTPGANYGYTF; CDR3 DNA: TGTGCCAGCAGCTCCACCCCCGGGGCTAACTATGGCTACACCTTC
D gene: NA; clone size: NA; V gene: TRBV4-3; J gene: TRBJ1-2; CDR3 protein: CASSQGVVLGLPYGYTF; CDR3 DNA: TGCGCCAGCAGCCAAGGTGTTGTTTTGGGGCTGCCCTATGGCTACACCTTC
D gene: NA; clone size: NA; V gene: TRBV19; J gene: TRBJ2-3; CDR3 protein: CASRISSRGPLTDTQYF; CDR3 DNA: TGTGCCAGTAGAATAAGTTCTCGCGGGCCCCTCACAGATACGCAGTATTTT
D gene: NA; clone size: NA; V gene: TRBV4-2; J gene: TRBJ2-5; CDR3 protein: CASSQDRGVQETQYF; CDR3 DNA: TGTGCCAGCAGCCAAGACCGGGGAGTCCAAGAGACCCAGTACTTC
D gene: NA; clone size: few; V gene: TRBV9; J gene: TRBJ1-1; CDR3 protein: CASSVAAENTEAFF; CDR3 DNA: TGTGCCAGCAGCGTAGCCGCGGAGAACACTGAAGCTTTCTTT
D gene: NA; clone size: NA; V gene: TRBV7-9; J gene: TRBJ2-7; CDR3 protein: CASSDRQRNEQYF; CDR3 DNA: TGTGCCAGCAGCGACCGACAGAGAAACGAGCAGTACTTC
D gene: NA; clone size: NA; V gene: TRBV3-1/TRBV3-2; J gene: TRBJ1-1; CDR3 protein: CASSQDPGGGTEAFF; CDR3 DNA: TGTGCCAGCAGCCAAGATCCGGGGGGTGGCACTGAAGCTTTCTTT
D gene: NA; clone size: NA; V gene: TRBV5-1; J gene: TRBJ2-1; CDR3 protein: CASSLDLYEQFF; CDR3 DNA: TGCGCCAGCAGCTTGGATCTGTATGAGCAGTTCTTC
D gene: NA; clone size: NA; V gene: TRBV19; J gene: TRBJ1-6; CDR3 protein: CASSIGGNSPLHF; CDR3 DNA: TGTGCCAGTAGTATTGGAGGTAATTCACCCCTCCACTTT
D gene: TRBD1; clone size: many; V gene: TRBV4-2; J gene: TRBJ1-2; CDR3 protein: CASSQGQNYGYTF; CDR3 DNA: TGTGCCAGCAGCCAGGGACAGAACTATGGCTACACCTTC
D gene: NA; clone size: NA; V gene: TRBV11-2; J gene: TRBJ1-2; CDR3 protein: CASSLGQAGYTF; CDR3 DNA: TGTGCCAGCAGCTTAGGGCAGGCTGGCTACACCTTC
D gene: TRBD1; clone size: NA; V gene: TRBV11-2; J gene: TRBJ1-1; CDR3 protein: CASSFQGGAFF; CDR3 DNA: TGTGCCAGCAGCTTTCAGGGGGGAGCTTTCTTT
D gene: NA; clone size: NA; V gene: TRBV5-1; J gene: TRBJ2-1; CDR3 protein: CASSLTARGHEQFF; CDR3 DNA: TGCGCCAGCAGCTTGACCGCCAGGGGCCATGAGCAGTTCTTC
D gene: NA; clone size: NA; V gene: TRBV3-1/TRBV3-2; J gene: TRBJ2-1; CDR3 protein: CASSQGVGALLGDEQFF; CDR3 DNA: TGTGCCAGCAGCCAAGGGGTTGGGGCTCTTTTAGGGGATGAGCAGTTCTTC
D gene: NA; clone size: NA; V gene: TRBV16; J gene: TRBJ1-5; CDR3 protein: CASSHPNQPQHF; CDR3 DNA: TGTGCCAGCAGCCACCCTAATCAGCCCCAGCATTTT
D gene: TRBD1; clone size: few; V gene: TRBV11-2; J gene: TRBJ2-1; CDR3 protein: CASSTGTGDNEQFF; CDR3 DNA: TGTGCCAGCAGTACCGGGACAGGGGACAATGAGCAGTTCTTC